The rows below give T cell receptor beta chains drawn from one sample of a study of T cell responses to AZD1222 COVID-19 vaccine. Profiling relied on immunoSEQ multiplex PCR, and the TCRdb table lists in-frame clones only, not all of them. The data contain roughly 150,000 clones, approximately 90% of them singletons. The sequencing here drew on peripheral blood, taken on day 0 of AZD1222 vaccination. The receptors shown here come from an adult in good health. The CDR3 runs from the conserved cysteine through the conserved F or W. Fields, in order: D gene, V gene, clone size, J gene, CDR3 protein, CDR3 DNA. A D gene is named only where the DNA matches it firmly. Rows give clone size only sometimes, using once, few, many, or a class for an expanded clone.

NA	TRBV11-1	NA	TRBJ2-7	CASSPPDFNEQYF	TGTGCCAGCAGCCCCCCCGATTTCAACGAGCAGTACTTC
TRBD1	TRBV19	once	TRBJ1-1	CASSHTGGNTEAFF	TGTGCCAGTAGCCACACAGGGGGGAACACTGAAGCTTTCTTT
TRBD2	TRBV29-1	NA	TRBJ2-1	CSVLGRGLNHEQFF	TGCAGCGTCCTCGGGAGGGGCTTAAACCATGAGCAGTTCTTC
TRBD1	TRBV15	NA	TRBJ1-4	CATSRDRTATNEKLFF	TGTGCCACCAGCAGGGACAGGACAGCAACTAATGAAAAACTGTTTTTT
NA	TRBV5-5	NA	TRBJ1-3	CASSLATPGSAATIYF	TGTGCCAGCAGCTTGGCGACCCCAGGGTCTGCCGCCACCATATATTTT
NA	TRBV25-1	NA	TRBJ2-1	CASSEYGQAIYNEQFF	TGTGCCAGCAGTGAATATGGGCAGGCAATCTACAATGAGCAGTTCTTC
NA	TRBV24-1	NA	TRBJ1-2	CATSDLTNREQRINYGYTF	TGTGCCACCAGTGACCTAACAAACAGGGAACAGCGGATTAACTATGGCTACACCTTC
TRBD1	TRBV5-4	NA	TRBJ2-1	CASTIPWETGGENEQFF	TGTGCCAGCACCATACCATGGGAGACAGGGGGCGAGAATGAGCAGTTCTTC
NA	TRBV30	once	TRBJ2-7	CAWSVAGTYEQYF	TGTGCCTGGAGTGTCGCGGGTACCTACGAGCAGTACTTC
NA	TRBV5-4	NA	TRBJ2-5	CASSFLQGGPSTQYF	TGTGCCAGCAGCTTCCTCCAGGGGGGCCCGTCGACCCAGTACTTC
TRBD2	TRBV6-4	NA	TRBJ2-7	CASSDSKSVAGGSFSYEQYF	TGTGCCAGCAGTGACTCGAAAAGCGTAGCGGGAGGGTCATTTTCCTACGAGCAGTACTTC
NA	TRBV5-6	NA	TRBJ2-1	CASSLVSYNEQFF	TGTGCCAGCAGCTTGGTCAGCTACAATGAGCAGTTCTTC
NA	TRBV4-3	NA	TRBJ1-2	CASSQEEVGRNYGYTF	TGCGCCAGCAGCCAAGAAGAGGTCGGACGGAACTATGGCTACACCTTC
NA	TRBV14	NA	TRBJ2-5	CASSPTSYYDSWETQYF	TGTGCCAGCAGCCCTACTAGTTATTATGATAGTTGGGAGACCCAGTACTTC
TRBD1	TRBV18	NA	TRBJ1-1	CASSPGLQGAEAFF	TGTGCCAGCTCACCAGGATTACAGGGGGCGGAAGCTTTCTTT
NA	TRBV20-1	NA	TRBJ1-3	CSAEQGNTIYF	TGCAGTGCCGAACAGGGAAACACCATATATTTT
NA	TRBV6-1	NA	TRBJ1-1	CASSEARHTEAFF	TGTGCCAGCAGTGAAGCGCGGCACACTGAAGCTTTCTTT
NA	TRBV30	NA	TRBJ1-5	CAWSGIGAQPQHF	TGTGCCTGGAGTGGAATAGGGGCCCAGCCCCAGCATTTT